This passage covers 30 T cell receptor beta chains from one sample sequenced in a study of blood T cells in healthy people across ages. A second about 6 to 11 cycle PCR used barcoded and J-beta primers. TCRdb fed the 5' RACE reads into MiXCR, producing one record per CDR3 protein. The table includes roughly 1.7 million distinct CDR3 sequences, roughly 32% detected once. The specimen was blood. Receptors were obtained from a woman aged 25-40 years in good health.

The rearrangement links TRBV4-2 to TRBJ2-2; tentative D call: TRBD2 (5 bases). The V gene lost 4 bases and the J gene lost 2 bases, with 14 bases spanning the gap. The CDR3 contains 16 residues. Germline values: CDR1 LGHNA, CDR2 YNFKEQ. CDR3 DNA sequence: TGTGCCAGCAGCCGAGACGGGGTCGGTAACACCGGGGAGCTGTTTTTT. It specifies CASSRDGVGNTGELFF.

The chain links TRBV5-1 to TRBJ1-1, with D uncertain. The V end lost 4 bases, the J end lost 3 bases, and 10 bases lay between the germline ends. The CDR3 is 13 amino acids. Germline V lookup: CDR1 SGHRS, CDR2 YFSETQ. The CDR3 protein is CASSGGRDTEAFF. In nucleotides, the CDR3 is TGCGCCAGCAGCGGCGGGAGAGACACTGAAGCTTTCTTT.

V is TRBV5-5 and J is TRBJ2-1; 14 nucleotides line up with TRBD2. Germline assignment: CDR1 SGHKS and CDR2 YYEKEE (reference sequence). V shed 1 base, J shed 12 bases, and the junction held 6 bases outside the gene matches. This CDR3 has 15 residues. Here the CDR3 reads CASSLPGLAGEGQFF. In DNA, the CDR3 is TGTGCCAGCAGCTTGCCGGGACTAGCGGGAGAGGGGCAGTTCTTC.

V is TRBV18 and J is TRBJ2-7, with 10 nucleotides matching TRBD1. After removal of 0 bases from V and 7 bases from J, the junction contained 6 bases not matched to a gene. The CDR3 is made up of 15 amino acids. The V gene's germline CDR1 is KGHSH and CDR2 LQKENI. The CDR3 DNA sequence: TGTGCCAGCTCACCACCGTTGACAGGGGGCAAAGAGCAGTACTTC. Translating gives CASSPPLTGGKEQYF.

As to this clonotype: One junction end does not reproduce the germline sequence, and a read error may be involved. The rearrangement joins TRBV10-3 to TRBJ1-5; 8 bases match TRBD1. This CDR3 comprises 14 residues. CDR1 ENHRY and CDR2 SYGVKD come from the germline V gene. For the CDR3, the DNA is TGTACCATCAGTGACGGACAGGGAGTTCAGCCCCAGCATTTT. The encoded protein is CTISDGQGVQPQHF.

The chain carries TRBV6-5 and TRBJ1-1, with a tentative D call TRBD1 (5 bases). There are 14 residues in the CDR3. CDR1 MNHEY and CDR2 SVGAGI come from the germline V gene. V was cut by 6 bases and J by 3 bases, with 14 bases left in between. The CDR3, as DNA: TGTGCCAGCAGCCCCCATGGGGGTTACACTGAAGCTTTCTTT. This codes for CASSPHGGYTEAFF.

The chain employs TRBV28 and TRBJ1-1; 7 bases line up with TRBD1. This CDR3 has 15 residues. Germline CDR1 MDHEN, CDR2 SYDVKM. V dropped 6 bases and J dropped 4; count of bases not matched to a gene: 11. The CDR3 spells CASRTSGTACTEAFF. CDR3 DNA sequence: TGTGCCAGCAGAACCTCCGGGACAGCCTGCACTGAAGCTTTCTTT.

This clonotype was counted between two and nine times. V gene TRBV7-9 combines with J gene TRBJ2-5; D might be TRBD1 or TRBD2, each matching 5 bases. This CDR3 comprises 15 residues. Germline loops: CDR1 SEHNR, CDR2 FQNEAQ (reference sequence). CDR3 amino acids: CASEGDLRRGETQYF. CDR3 nucleotide sequence: TGTGCGTCGGAAGGGGACCTTCGAAGGGGAGAGACCCAGTACTTC.

The chain recombines TRBV5-1 with TRBJ1-2, with D perhaps matching TRBD1 (5 bases). Germline CDR1 reads SGHRS; CDR2 reads YFSETQ. Trimming cost V 4 bases and J 5 bases, with 12 bases left between them. This CDR3 is 13 amino acids long. The DNA of the CDR3 is TGCGCCAGCAGCGGACAACCTCTTTATGGCTACACCTTC. Translation gives CASSGQPLYGYTF.

A note on this clonotype: This sequence may be a read error, since a much larger clone differs from it by one base. The J gene is TRBJ2-7, the V gene TRBV20-1; a weak D match, TRBD1 (5 bases). This CDR3 region has 13 residues. Germline V gene sequence: CDR1 DFQATT, CDR2 SNEGSKA (reference sequence). Trimming took 5 bases from V and 7 from J, leaving 18 bases between them. In nucleotides, the CDR3 is TGCAGTGCTCCTCGCCCCTCCTCAGGGGAGCAGTACTTC. Translating gives CSAPRPSSGEQYF.

V is TRBV12-3 or TRBV12-4 and J is TRBJ2-3; D is ambiguous. The germline V and J ends were trimmed by 4 bases and 2 bases, with 13 bases remaining between them. This CDR3 is 15 amino acids long. The CDR3 protein is CASSSRTMNTDTQYF. The CDR3 nucleotides are TGTGCCAGCAGTTCAAGGACGATGAACACAGATACGCAGTATTTT.

The CDR3 bases are TGCGCCAGCAGCCAAGAGAGGCTTTTGCATGGCTACACCTTC. Protein product: CASSQERLLHGYTF. V is TRBV4-1 and J is TRBJ1-2; D unclear. Germline CDR1 is MGHRA and CDR2 is YSYEKL. The V and J ends lost 0 bases and 6 bases respectively, with 11 bases between them. This CDR3 contains 14 residues.

This clonotype showed up many times. This chain connects TRBV7-2 to TRBJ1-1; D unclear. Per the germline V gene, CDR1 is SGHTA and CDR2 is FQGNSA. Trimming took off 4 bases at V and 0 bases at J, with 3 bases between the two ends. The CDR3 spans 12 residues. The CDR3 protein is CASSYMNTEAFF. For the CDR3, the DNA is TGTGCCAGCAGCTACATGAACACTGAAGCTTTCTTT. Together with reference TRBV7-2 and TRBJ1-1, the CDR3 gives the full variable domain: GAGVSQSPSNKVTEKGKDVELRCDPISGHTALYWYRQSLGQGLEFLIYFQGNSAPDKSGLPSDRFSAERTGGSVSTLTIQRTQQEDSAVYLCASSYMNTEAFFGQGTRLTVV.

The V and J genes are TRBV3-1 and TRBJ2-7, with a weak D call TRBD1 (6 bases). The germline V and J ends were trimmed by 0 bases and 6 bases, with 15 bases remaining between them. CDR1 LGHDT and CDR2 YNNKEL come from the germline V gene (reference sequence). The CDR3 consists of 15 residues. CDR3 region: CASSQESGAFCEQYF. Written as DNA, the CDR3 is TGTGCCAGCAGCCAAGAGTCAGGGGCGTTTTGCGAGCAGTACTTC.

This chain joins TRBV20-1 and TRBJ2-3; 12 nucleotides agree with TRBD1. CDR1 and CDR2 from the germline V gene are DFQATT and SNEGSKA (reference sequence). J was trimmed by 5 bases and V by 0 bases; bases with no gene match: 12. The CDR3 is made up of 18 amino acids. The CDR3 is CSARDRGSGTGGLDTQYF. The CDR3 nucleotides are TGCAGTGCTAGAGATCGGGGAAGCGGGACAGGGGGCTTAGATACGCAGTATTTT.

The chain uses TRBV3-1 and TRBJ2-1, with D hard to call. Trimming removed 5 bases from V and 0 bases from J, with 11 bases in between. The CDR3 totals 15 residues. Germline V gene sequence: CDR1 LGHDT, CDR2 YNNKEL (reference sequence). This CDR3 reads CASSWSRSSYNEQFF. The CDR3, as DNA: TGTGCCAGCAGCTGGAGCAGGAGCTCCTACAATGAGCAGTTCTTC.

The chain carries TRBV5-1 and TRBJ2-3; D tentatively fits TRBD1 or TRBD2 (6 bases each). Germline CDR1 is SGHRS and CDR2 is YFSETQ. Trimming left V 4 bases short and J 2 bases short, with 17 bases between. This CDR3 is 16 amino acids long. CDR3 nucleotide sequence: TGCGCCAGCAGCGGTTTGGAGGGGGAATTCACAGATACGCAGTATTTT. Translating it yields CASSGLEGEFTDTQYF.

This clonotype was detected a few times. Here the CDR3 DNA reads TGTGCCAGCAGTCCGGCGGGGGGTAACACCGGGGAGCTGTTTTTT. This encodes CASSPAGGNTGELFF. This sequence joins TRBV7-2 and TRBJ2-2; 8 bases fit TRBD2. This CDR3 is 15 amino acids long. The V gene end was trimmed by 6 bases and the J gene end by 2 bases; junction bases not matched to a gene: 5. Germline assignment: CDR1 SGHTA and CDR2 FQGNSA.

This clonotype was counted a few times. V is TRBV15 and J is TRBJ1-5, with 7 bases that match TRBD1. This CDR3 is built from 15 residues. V was pared by 2 bases and J by 4 bases, with 5 bases of the junction left unmatched. Germline CDR1 and CDR2: LNHNV and YYDKDF (reference sequence). DNA of the CDR3: TGTGCCACCAGCAGACCAGGGACAGTAAATCAGCCCCAGCATTTT. Translated: CATSRPGTVNQPQHF.

Many counts were recorded for this clonotype. The CDR3 DNA reads as TGCAGCGTTGTAGGCAGATATGCCTACGAGCAGTACTTC. Its translation is CSVVGRYAYEQYF. This chain connects TRBV29-1 to TRBJ2-7, with D uncertain. The germline CDR1 and CDR2 sequences are SQVTM and ANQGSEA. The CDR3 loop spans 13 amino acids. Between the trimmed V and J ends, which lost 4 bases and 2 bases, there was a span of 12 bases.

This clonotype turned up a few times. This chain joins TRBV4-1 and TRBJ2-7; 8 bases are shared with TRBD2. V shed 4 bases, J shed 0 bases, and the junction held 11 bases outside the gene matches. CDR3 length equals 17 residues. The germline V gene encodes CDR1 MGHRA and CDR2 YSYEKL. The CDR3 region has the DNA TGCGCCAGCAGCCCCGTGGTAGCGGGGTTCCGCTCCTACGAGCAGTACTTC. Its protein product is CASSPVVAGFRSYEQYF.

The chain has TRBV7-9 and TRBJ2-5, with D possibly TRBD2 on 8 matching bases. CDR3 length equals 16 residues. Germline assignment: CDR1 SEHNR and CDR2 FQNEAQ (reference sequence). V was shortened by 5 bases and J by 2 bases, with 18 bases between the two germline ends. The CDR3 protein is CASSRYRGGGQETQYF. The CDR3 coding sequence is TGTGCCAGCAGCCGTTACAGGGGCGGGGGGCAAGAGACCCAGTACTTC.

This clonotype was detected a few times. The chain's CDR3 is CASSAPGALQETQYF. The CDR3 nucleotides are TGTGCCAGCAGTGCCCCGGGGGCACTACAAGAGACCCAGTACTTC. J is TRBJ2-5 and V is TRBV27; D is possibly TRBD1 or TRBD2 (6 bases each). V was cut by 5 bases and J by 2 bases, with 15 bases left in between. The germline gives CDR1 MNHEY, CDR2 SMNVEV (reference sequence). This CDR3 spans 15 amino acids.

The genes are TRBV11-1 and TRBJ2-3; 9 nucleotides match TRBD2. CDR1 is SGHAT and CDR2 is FQDESV in the germline V gene (reference sequence). With 1 base clipped from V and 4 bases from J, the junction kept 6 bases outside the gene matches. The CDR3 runs to 16 residues. The CDR3 region has the DNA TGTGCCAGCAGCTTAGGTCGCGGGGGGGCTTCAGATACGCAGTATTTT. Protein sequence: CASSLGRGGASDTQYF.

This clonotype has a handful of counts. The rearrangement joins TRBV24-1 to TRBJ2-5, with D perhaps matching TRBD1 (6 bases). With the DNA end fitting TRBJ2-7 better, the J assignment may be wrong. The CDR3 sequence is 13 residues long. Looked up from germline, CDR1 is KGHDR and CDR2 is SFDVKD. The CDR3 spells CATAGRGNYEQYF. DNA of the CDR3: TGTGCCACCGCCGGCAGGGGCAACTACGAGCAGTACTTC.

In this sample, this clonotype turned up once. The V call is TRBV29-1, the J call TRBJ2-5; weak D call: TRBD2 (5 bases). The V end was cut by 4 bases, the J end by 5 bases, with 11 bases between. There are 12 residues in the CDR3. The germline V gene encodes CDR1 SQVTM and CDR2 ANQGSEA. For the CDR3, the DNA is TGCAGCGTTGTTTCCGCGGGTGAGACCCAGTACTTC. Translation gives CSVVSAGETQYF.

This clonotype showed up just once. The gene calls are TRBV5-5 and TRBJ2-5, with TRBD1 matching 8 bases. J lost 3 bases, V lost 3 bases, and 4 bases had no gene match. This CDR3 is built from 14 residues. CDR1 is SGHKS and CDR2 is YYEKEE in the germline V gene (reference sequence). The CDR3 protein is CASSWGQAKETQYF. The CDR3 DNA sequence: TGTGCCAGCAGCTGGGGACAGGCGAAAGAGACCCAGTACTTC.

The chain's CDR3 is CASSLERGQNYEQYF. Written as DNA, the CDR3 is TGTGCCAGCAGCTTAGAGAGGGGACAGAACTACGAGCAGTACTTC. The rearrangement joins TRBV7-2 to TRBJ2-7, with 7 bases fitting TRBD1. The CDR3 has 15 amino acids. Unmatched junction bases numbered 6, after V lost 1 base and J lost 3 bases. Germline V lookup: CDR1 SGHTA, CDR2 FQGNSA.

The CDR3 region is CASRTGLAGGTGELFF. CDR3 DNA: TGCGCCAGCAGAACCGGGCTAGCGGGGGGAACCGGGGAGCTGTTTTTT. This chain joins TRBV5-1 and TRBJ2-2; TRBD2 aligns across 11 bases. The CDR3 runs to 16 residues. J was trimmed by 5 bases and V by 5 bases; bases with no gene match: 8. CDR1 is SGHRS, CDR2 YFSETQ, per germline.

The J gene is TRBJ2-1, the V gene TRBV7-9; D possibly uses TRBD1 or TRBD2 (6 bases each). The length of the CDR3 is 16 residues. The V gene's germline CDR1 is SEHNR and CDR2 FQNEAQ (reference sequence). With 5 bases removed from V and 4 bases from J, the gap between germline ends came to 18 bases. In DNA, the CDR3 is TGTGCCAGCAGCCCGAGGGGGGCGGAAGCTTACAATGAGCAGTTCTTC. Protein sequence: CASSPRGAEAYNEQFF.